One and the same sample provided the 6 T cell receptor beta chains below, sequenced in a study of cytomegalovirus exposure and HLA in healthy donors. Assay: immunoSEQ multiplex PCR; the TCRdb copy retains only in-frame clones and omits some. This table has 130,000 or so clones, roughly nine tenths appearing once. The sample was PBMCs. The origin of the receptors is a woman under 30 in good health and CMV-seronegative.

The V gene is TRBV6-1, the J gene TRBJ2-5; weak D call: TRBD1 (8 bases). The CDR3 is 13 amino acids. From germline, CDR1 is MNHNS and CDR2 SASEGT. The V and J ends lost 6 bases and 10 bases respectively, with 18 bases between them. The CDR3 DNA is TGTGCCAGCAGACCACAGGGGGAGGGGGACCAGTACTTC. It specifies CASRPQGEGDQYF.

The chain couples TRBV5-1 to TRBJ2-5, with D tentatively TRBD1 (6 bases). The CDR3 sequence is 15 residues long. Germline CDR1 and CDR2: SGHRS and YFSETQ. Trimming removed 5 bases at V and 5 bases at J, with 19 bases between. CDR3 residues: CASSSEQGFRETQYF. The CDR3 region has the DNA TGCGCCAGCAGTTCTGAACAGGGTTTCAGGGAGACCCAGTACTTC.

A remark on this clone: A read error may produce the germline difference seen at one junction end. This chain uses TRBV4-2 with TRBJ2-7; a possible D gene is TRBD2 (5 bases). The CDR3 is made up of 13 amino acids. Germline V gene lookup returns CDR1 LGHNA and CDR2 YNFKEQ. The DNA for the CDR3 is TGTGCCGGCAGCCAAGACGCGGGCTACGAGCAGTACTTC. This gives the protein CAGSQDAGYEQYF.

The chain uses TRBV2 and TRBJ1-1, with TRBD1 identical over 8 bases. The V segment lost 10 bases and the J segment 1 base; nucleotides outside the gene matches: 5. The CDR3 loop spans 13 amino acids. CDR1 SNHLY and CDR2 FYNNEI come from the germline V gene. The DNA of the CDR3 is TGTGCCACCCGGACAGGGACGAACACTGAAGCTTTCTTT. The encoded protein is CATRTGTNTEAFF.

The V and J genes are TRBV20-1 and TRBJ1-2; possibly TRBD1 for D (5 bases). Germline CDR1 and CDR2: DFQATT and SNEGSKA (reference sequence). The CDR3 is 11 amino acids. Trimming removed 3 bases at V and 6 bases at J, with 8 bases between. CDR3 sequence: CSARLGDGYTF. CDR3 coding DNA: TGCAGTGCTAGGTTAGGGGATGGCTACACCTTC.

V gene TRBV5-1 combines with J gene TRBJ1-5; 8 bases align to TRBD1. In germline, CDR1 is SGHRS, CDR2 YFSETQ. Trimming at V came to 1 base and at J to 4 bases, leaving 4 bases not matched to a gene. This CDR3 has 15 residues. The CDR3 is CASSLSTGVNQPQHF. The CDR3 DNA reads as TGCGCCAGCAGCTTGTCGACAGGGGTAAATCAGCCCCAGCATTTT. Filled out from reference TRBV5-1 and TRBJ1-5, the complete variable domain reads KAGVTQTPRYLIKTRGQQVTLSCSPISGHRSVSWYQQTPGQGLQFLFEYFSETQRNKGNFPGRFSGRQFSNSRSEMNVSTLELGDSALYLCASSLSTGVNQPQHFGDGTRLSIL.